These 9 T cell receptor beta chains originate from one sample sequenced in a study of T cell responses to AZD1222 COVID-19 vaccine. Sequencing was performed with immunoSEQ multiplex PCR; in TCRdb, only in-frame clones are kept and a portion is missing. The sample has 90,000 to 130,000 clones, 70% to 90% seen once; the top ten hold 15%. The sequences come from peripheral blood, collected 28 days after the second AZD1222 dose. Every receptor here comes from an adult who received the AZD1222 COVID-19 vaccine.

The J gene is TRBJ2-7, the V gene TRBV6-5; the match to TRBD1 covers 9 bases. V was clipped by 0 bases and J by 6 bases; unmatched bases: 9. CDR1 and CDR2 (germline): MNHEY, SVGAGI. The CDR3 consists of 16 residues. The CDR3 DNA is TGTGCCAGCAGTTACTCGGGTGGACAGGGGAGTGGCGAGCAGTACTTC. This translates into CASSYSGGQGSGEQYF.

This clone was detected a few times. The chain employs TRBV5-1 and TRBJ1-4; D might be TRBD1 (5 bases). There are 14 residues in the CDR3. Germline CDR1 reads SGHRS; CDR2 reads YFSETQ. Trimming took 2 bases from V and 7 from J, leaving 12 bases between them. Here the CDR3 reads CASSFGGLGEKLFF. DNA for the CDR3: TGCGCCAGCAGCTTTGGGGGGTTGGGTGAAAAACTGTTTTTT.

This rearrangement joins TRBV5-6 to TRBJ2-6, with TRBD1 matching over 7 bases. Germline V gene sequence: CDR1 SGHDT, CDR2 YYEEEE. The CDR3 is 18 residues long. V lost 0 bases, J lost 4 bases, and 10 bases stayed unmatched. CDR3 nucleotides: TGTGCCAGCAGCTTGGTATTTTACAGGGGCTCCGGGGCCAACGTCCTGACTTTC. Translating gives CASSLVFYRGSGANVLTF.

This sequence joins TRBV29-1 and TRBJ2-1, with 8 bases identical to TRBD1. J was trimmed by 1 base and V by 6 bases; bases with no gene match: 8. This CDR3 is built from 15 residues. CDR1 SQVTM and CDR2 ANQGSEA come from the germline V gene. The CDR3, as DNA: TGCAGCGTCCGGCGGACAGGGACGTCCTACAATGAGCAGTTCTTC. Translating it yields CSVRRTGTSYNEQFF.

The genes are TRBV7-2 and TRBJ1-3; no definite D call. CDR1 and CDR2 from the germline V gene are SGHTA and FQGNSA. CDR3 size: 15 residues. The germline V and J ends were trimmed by 1 base and 0 bases, with 7 bases remaining between them. The CDR3 DNA follows: TGTGCCAGCAGCTTAGGGAGTTTCTCTGGAAACACCATATATTTT. Protein product: CASSLGSFSGNTIYF.

The chain couples TRBV5-1 to TRBJ1-2; 7 nucleotides line up with TRBD1. The V and J ends lost 1 base and 8 bases, in that order; junction bases with no gene match: 5. The germline V gene encodes CDR1 SGHRS and CDR2 YFSETQ. The CDR3 covers 13 residues. As DNA, the CDR3 is TGCGCCAGCAGCTTGAGTCAGGGGGACGGCTACACCTTC. It translates to CASSLSQGDGYTF.

This chain links TRBV7-9 with TRBJ1-2, with 9 nucleotides matching TRBD1. The V and J ends lost 0 bases and 8 bases, in that order; junction bases with no gene match: 7. This CDR3 is 15 amino acids long. CDR1 and CDR2 (germline): SEHNR, FQNEAQ (reference sequence). This CDR3 is CASSLAGTGFLGYTF. Here the CDR3 DNA reads TGTGCCAGCAGCTTAGCGGGGACAGGGTTTCTCGGCTACACCTTC. The full variable domain, rest sourced from reference TRBV7-9 and TRBJ1-2, is DTGVSQNPRHKITKRGQNVTFRCDPISEHNRLYWYRQTLGQGPEFLTYFQNEAQLEKSRLLSDRFSAERPKGSFSTLEIQRTEQGDSAMYLCASSLAGTGFLGYTFGSGTRLTVV.

This chain joins TRBV2 and TRBJ2-3; D is uncertain. CDR1 SNHLY and CDR2 FYNNEI come from the germline V gene. The germline V and J ends were trimmed by 4 bases and 1 base, with 18 bases remaining between them. The CDR3 extends over 17 amino acids. CDR3 sequence: CASSAPTENVGTDTQYF. The CDR3 bases are TGTGCCAGCAGTGCCCCGACGGAGAACGTTGGCACAGATACGCAGTATTTT.

J is TRBJ1-3 and V is TRBV11-3; D remains unclear. This CDR3 spans 14 amino acids. Germline assignment: CDR1 SGHNT and CDR2 YENEEA. V lost 5 bases to trimming and J lost 1 base, with 9 bases between them. The CDR3 sequence: CASSHSLSGNTIYF. The CDR3 coding sequence is TGTGCCAGCAGCCACAGCTTGTCTGGAAACACCATATATTTT.